The present entry profiles one T cell receptor beta chain with its context. This record comes from a study of blood T cells in healthy people across ages. CDR3 length: 16 amino acids. The junction had 9 bases not matched to a gene; V was cut back by 5 bases and J by 4 bases. A second roughly 7 to 11 cycle PCR used barcoded and J-beta primers. Via MiXCR, TCRdb re-called the 5' RACE reads, giving one row per CDR3 protein. The table has approximately 360,000 distinct CDR3 sequences, roughly half seen once. The TCR sequence derives from a man aged 60 to 69 in good health. The sequencing sample was made of blood. The chain links TRBV12-3 or TRBV12-4 to TRBJ2-3; 10 bases are shared with TRBD1. The CDR3 loop is CASSPLDRGLSDTQYF. In DNA form, the CDR3 reads TGTGCCAGCAGTCCCTTAGACAGGGGGCTCTCAGATACGCAGTATTTT.